The next 22 T cell receptor beta chains were all read from a single sample in a study of blood T cell repertoires in COVID-19. The table came from immunoSEQ multiplex PCR; TCRdb's copy has only in-frame clones and leaves some out. Of more than 300,000 clones in the sample, just under 90% were seen once. The sequenced sample was PBMCs or T cells enriched from blood (not recorded which). The source is a woman in her 30s who had recovered from COVID-19.

The rearrangement uses TRBV5-8 and TRBJ2-3, with TRBD1 matching 7 bases. Looked up from germline, CDR1 is SGHTS and CDR2 is YDEGEE. There are 15 residues in the CDR3. The trim removed 4 bases at V and 7 bases at J, leaving 12 bases unmatched. DNA for the CDR3: TGTGCCAGCAGCACCCCAGGGACAGTCATTTATACGCAGTATTTT. Translating gives CASSTPGTVIYTQYF.

This chain joins TRBV3-1 (or the pseudogene TRBV3-2) and TRBJ1-5, with D possibly TRBD1 on 5 matching bases. V was cut by 4 bases and J by 6 bases, with 16 bases left in between. Per the germline V gene, CDR1 is LGHDT and CDR2 is YNNKEL (reference sequence). The CDR3 sequence is 15 residues long. CDR3 sequence: CASSPQVGITQPQHF. CDR3 nucleotide sequence: TGTGCCAGCAGCCCACAGGTTGGGATTACTCAGCCCCAGCATTTT.

The chain recombines TRBV18 with TRBJ1-1; D remains ambiguous. V lost 1 base and J lost 4, with 22 bases in between. Germline V gives CDR1 KGHSH, CDR2 LQKENI. This CDR3 is built from 18 residues. Here the CDR3 DNA reads TGTGCCAGCTCACCACGCCAAACCTCGCGGAGAACTACCACTGAAGCTTTCTTT. This translates into CASSPRQTSRRTTTEAFF.

The chain uses TRBV11-2 and TRBJ2-3, with TRBD2 identical over 10 bases. Germline CDR1 and CDR2: SGHAT and FQNNGV. The CDR3 extends over 16 amino acids. The trim removed 4 bases at V and 6 bases at J, leaving 10 bases unmatched. CDR3 coding DNA: TGTGCCAGCAGCTCCCGAGCGGGAGGGGAGGGGGATACGCAGTATTTT. The encoded protein is CASSSRAGGEGDTQYF.

The chain employs TRBV6-1 and TRBJ2-2, with D possibly being TRBD1 (7 bases). V was trimmed by 4 bases and J by 4 bases, leaving 19 bases between them. This CDR3 region has 17 residues. CDR1 and CDR2 from the germline V gene are MNHNS and SASEGT. CDR3: CASSVSGGGPSTGELFF. The CDR3 DNA is TGTGCCAGCAGTGTATCAGGAGGGGGCCCGAGCACCGGGGAGCTGTTTTTT.

V is TRBV6-5 and J is TRBJ2-7, with a possible D match to TRBD1 (5 bases). The CDR3 has 13 residues. V gave up 6 bases and J gave up 0 bases, with 9 bases separating them. CDR1 is MNHEY, CDR2 SVGAGI, per germline. The CDR3 DNA follows: TGTGCCAGCAGGGTAGGGGTCTCCTACGAGCAGTACTTC. Its protein product is CASRVGVSYEQYF.

J is TRBJ2-3 and V is TRBV28; the match to TRBD2 covers 10 bases. With 4 bases clipped from V and 2 bases from J, the junction kept 12 bases outside the gene matches. The CDR3 has 18 amino acids. Germline V gene data show CDR1 as MDHEN and CDR2 as SYDVKM. Here the CDR3 DNA reads TGTGCCAGCAGTTCTGGAGCGGGAGGGCCGTATCTCACAGATACGCAGTATTTT. Amino acids: CASSSGAGGPYLTDTQYF.

V gene TRBV24-1 combines with J gene TRBJ2-3, with TRBD2 matching over 9 bases. This CDR3 region has 16 residues. The germline CDR1 and CDR2 sequences are KGHDR and SFDVKD. Unmatched junction bases numbered 8, after V lost 6 bases and J lost 2 bases. Here the CDR3 DNA reads TGTGCCACCAGTTGGGGCGGGAGGGCCTTCACAGATACGCAGTATTTT. Translating gives CATSWGGRAFTDTQYF.

The chain recombines TRBV29-1 with TRBJ1-1; maybe TRBD1 (5 bases). Germline lookup yields CDR1 SQVTM and CDR2 ANQGSEA. Deletions cut 3 bases from V and 5 bases from J, with 19 bases between. The CDR3 length is 15 residues. As DNA, the CDR3 is TGCAGCGTTGAGGGTTTCCGGGGGTCTCATACTGAAGCTTTCTTT. Residues: CSVEGFRGSHTEAFF.

The gene calls are TRBV12-3 or TRBV12-4 and TRBJ2-1; D remains unclear. CDR3 size: 13 residues. V lost 7 bases, J lost 7 bases, and 14 bases lay in between. The CDR3 sequence is CASTKAPRNEQFF. CDR3 DNA sequence: TGTGCCAGCACTAAAGCCCCTCGGAATGAGCAGTTCTTC.

This chain uses TRBV20-1 with TRBJ2-4, with D possibly TRBD2 on 5 matching bases. The germline CDR1 and CDR2 sequences are DFQATT and SNEGSKA (reference sequence). This CDR3 has 17 residues. V lost 3 bases and J 0 bases, leaving 18 bases between the germline ends. CDR3 in DNA: TGCAGTGCTAGTGAGGGCCGCCAAGAGCTAGCCAAAAACATTCAGTACTTC. It translates to CSASEGRQELAKNIQYF.

The chain joins TRBV1 to TRBJ2-5; TRBD1, the D gene given by the table, was not confirmed from the DNA. TRBV1 is annotated as a pseudogene. The CDR3 has 15 amino acids. The CDR3 nucleotides read TGCACCAGCACCCGAAACAGGTATTTCCAAGAGACCCAGTACTTC. It codes for CTSTRNRYFQETQYF.

This clone was detected ten times or more. The chain joins TRBV9 to TRBJ1-2; TRBD1 agrees at 7 bases. The CDR3 has 17 amino acids. Germline CDR1 and CDR2: SGDLS and YYNGEE. V shed 3 bases, J shed 5 bases, and the junction held 16 bases outside the gene matches. In nucleotides, the CDR3 is TGTGCCAGCAGCGAGATGGGGTGGGAGACAGGGAGTTATGGCTACACCTTC. It yields the protein CASSEMGWETGSYGYTF.

The chain is built from TRBV28 and TRBJ1-5, with 11 bases fitting TRBD1. The CDR3 runs 15 residues. V shed 3 bases, J shed 6 bases, and the junction held 4 bases outside the gene matches. Germline lookup yields CDR1 MDHEN and CDR2 SYDVKM. The CDR3 sequence is CASSFGDRGGQPQHF. For the CDR3, the DNA is TGTGCCAGCAGTTTTGGGGACAGGGGGGGTCAGCCCCAGCATTTT. Looking up the rest from reference TRBV28 and TRBJ1-5 gives the full variable domain: DVKVTQSSRYLVKRTGEKVFLECVQDMDHENMFWYRQDPGLGLRLIYFSYDVKMKEKGDIPEGYSVSREKKERFSLILESASTNQTSMYLCASSFGDRGGQPQHFGDGTRLSIL.

The gene calls are TRBV3-1 (or the pseudogene TRBV3-2) and TRBJ2-6, with TRBD2 as a possible D gene (6 bases). Germline CDR1 reads LGHDT; CDR2 reads YNNKEL (reference sequence). The CDR3 totals 16 residues. Trimming removed 0 bases from V and 2 bases from J, with 8 bases in between. The CDR3 region is CASSQEGEAGANVLTF. The CDR3 nucleotides read TGTGCCAGCAGCCAAGAAGGGGAGGCTGGGGCCAACGTCCTGACTTTC.

The V gene is TRBV14, the J gene TRBJ2-5, with TRBD2 as a possible D gene (6 bases). The CDR3 is 18 amino acids. Germline V gene lookup returns CDR1 SGHDN and CDR2 FVKESK. The germline V and J ends were trimmed by 3 bases and 3 bases, with 23 bases remaining between them. The CDR3, as DNA: TGTGCCAGCAGCCAGGACCCGCGGCGGGCGGGGCCTGAAGAGACCCAGTACTTC. Amino acids: CASSQDPRRAGPEETQYF.

V and J are TRBV12-3 or TRBV12-4 and TRBJ1-5, with 7 bases fitting TRBD1. The CDR3 loop spans 12 amino acids. V trimming: 4 bases; J trimming: 10 bases; junction bases outside the gene matches: 4. DNA for the CDR3: TGTGCCAGCAGTTCCCGACAGGGTCCCCAGCATTTT. As protein: CASSSRQGPQHF.

V and J are TRBV14 and TRBJ1-1; unclear D gene. This CDR3 is built from 15 residues. Germline CDR1 is SGHDN and CDR2 is FVKESK. Trimming stripped 3 bases from V and 0 bases from J, with 11 bases between. The CDR3 is CASSQQAGMNTEAFF. The CDR3 DNA is TGTGCCAGCAGCCAGCAGGCGGGGATGAACACTGAAGCTTTCTTT.

The chain combines TRBV25-1 with TRBJ2-3, with D perhaps matching TRBD1 (5 bases). Per the germline V gene, CDR1 is MGHDK and CDR2 is SYGVNS. The CDR3 runs to 16 residues. With 4 bases removed from V and 3 bases from J, the gap between germline ends came to 17 bases. CDR3 DNA sequence: TGTGCCAGCAGTGTATGGGGCGGTCTGAGGACAGATACGCAGTATTTT. Translated, it gives CASSVWGGLRTDTQYF. Based on the CDR3 plus reference TRBV25-1 and TRBJ2-3, the full variable domain is EADIYQTPRYLVIGTGKKITLECSQTMGHDKMYWYQQDPGMELHLIHYSYGVNSTEKGDLSSESTVSRIRTEHFPLTLESARPSHTSQYLCASSVWGGLRTDTQYFGPGTRLTVL.

The chain has TRBV28 and TRBJ1-3; TRBD1 is a possible D gene (6 bases). CDR3 size: 14 residues. The V gene's germline CDR1 is MDHEN and CDR2 SYDVKM. V was clipped by 5 bases and J by 4 bases, with 12 bases between them. CDR3 region: CASSITGSGNTIYF. CDR3 nucleotide sequence: TGTGCCAGCAGTATTACAGGGTCAGGAAACACCATATATTTT.

J is TRBJ1-5 and V is TRBV7-9, with 8 bases fitting TRBD1. Trimming removed 5 bases from V and 7 bases from J; junction bases left unmatched: 10. Germline CDR1 SEHNR, CDR2 FQNEAQ (reference sequence). The CDR3 totals 15 residues. The CDR3 loop is CASSLGQGAHQPQHF. The CDR3 region has the DNA TGTGCCAGCAGCCTTGGGCAGGGGGCCCACCAGCCCCAGCATTTT.

This sequence joins TRBV6-1 and TRBJ2-5; 7 nucleotides agree with TRBD2. J lost 5 bases, V lost 7 bases, and 13 bases had no gene match. CDR1 MNHNS and CDR2 SASEGT come from the germline V gene. The CDR3 loop spans 15 amino acids. In nucleotides, the CDR3 is TGTGCCAGCATTAGGCAGCCAAACGGGGGGGAGACCCAGTACTTC. Encoded protein: CASIRQPNGGETQYF.